These 14 T cell receptor beta chains were sequenced from one sample in a study of CXCR3-negative and CXCR3-positive naive CD8 T cells. TRB cDNA libraries were made by UMI-labeled 5' RACE. One entry per CDR3 protein, without DNA, is what TCRdb gives after re-calling the 5' RACE reads. Its table lists more than 45,000 distinct CDR3 sequences. Material for sequencing was memory CD8+ T cells from blood. The source of these receptors is a human donor in good health. Some clones in this sample may be carry-over from other donors' samples.

The chain combines TRBV29-1 with TRBJ2-7; there is no DNA to check the TCRdb D call of TRBD2. CDR1 is SQVTM and CDR2 is ANQGSEA in the germline V gene. The CDR3 length is 16 residues. The CDR3: CSVEVGLASSSYEQYF.

This clonotype is medium-sized by frequency. This chain connects TRBV7-3 to TRBJ2-2. The CDR3 contains 12 residues. Per germline, CDR1 SGHTA and CDR2 FQGTGA. This chain's CDR3 is CASSPKTGELFF.

Here the CDR3 reads CASSLGSSGSTYEQYF. The rearrangement joins TRBV7-2 to TRBJ2-7; the TCRdb D gene call, TRBD2, has no DNA to confirm it. CDR1 and CDR2 from the germline V gene are SGHTA and FQGNSA. There are 16 residues in the CDR3.

The J gene is TRBJ2-5, the V gene TRBV2; TCRdb returns TRBD1, unconfirmable since there is no DNA. In germline, CDR1 is SNHLY, CDR2 FYNNEI. This CDR3 comprises 15 residues. The CDR3: CASSGSSRGRETQYF.

V is TRBV3-1 and J is TRBJ2-1; there is no DNA to check the TCRdb D call of TRBD2. The CDR3 totals 15 residues. CDR1 and CDR2 (germline): LGHDT, YNNKEL (reference sequence). The CDR3 spells CASSHSGGAINEQFF.

The rearrangement joins TRBV6-2 or TRBV6-3 to TRBJ2-3; the D gene TCRdb calls, TRBD1, cannot be checked with no DNA. The germline V gene encodes CDR1 MNHEY and CDR2 SVGEGT. This CDR3 comprises 15 residues. CDR3 protein: CASSSGTGHTDTQYF.

The chain joins TRBV13 to TRBJ2-5; with no DNA, the TCRdb D assignment of TRBD1 cannot be verified. Germline V gives CDR1 PRHDT, CDR2 FYEKMQ (reference sequence). There are 13 residues in the CDR3. The CDR3 loop reads CASRDRTQETQYF.

V usage is TRBV7-2 and J usage is TRBJ2-2; checking the TCRdb D call of TRBD1 is not possible without DNA. Looked up from germline, CDR1 is SGHTA and CDR2 is FQGNSA. The CDR3 loop spans 15 amino acids. The chain's CDR3 is CASSSYGTYVEELFF.

J is TRBJ2-1 and V is TRBV29-1; the TCRdb D gene call, TRBD1, has no DNA to confirm it. This CDR3 region has 13 residues. CDR1 SQVTM and CDR2 ANQGSEA come from the germline V gene. The CDR3 region is CSVERQAYNEQFF.

This chain joins TRBV13 and TRBJ1-4; lacking DNA, the TRBD1 call made by TCRdb goes unchecked. The CDR3 contains 15 residues. Germline V gene data show CDR1 as PRHDT and CDR2 as FYEKMQ (reference sequence). The CDR3 loop is CASSTRDRLNEKLFF. The whole variable domain, filled in from reference TRBV13 and TRBJ1-4, reads AAGVIQSPRHLIKEKRETATLKCYPIPRHDTVYWYQQGPGQDPQFLISFYEKMQSDKGSIPDRFSAQQFSDYHSELNMSSLELGDSALYFCASSTRDRLNEKLFFGSGTQLSVL.

V usage is TRBV6-5 and J usage is TRBJ2-5; TCRdb's D call of TRBD2 is untestable without DNA. The CDR3 consists of 17 residues. Germline loops: CDR1 MNHEY, CDR2 SVGAGI. CDR3 protein: CASSQVGLGLGQETQYF.

The V gene is TRBV29-1, the J gene TRBJ1-6; TCRdb lists TRBD1, though no DNA is available to test this call. The CDR3 consists of 12 residues. Germline V gene lookup returns CDR1 SQVTM and CDR2 ANQGSEA. The CDR3: CSAATGDSPLHF.

The rearrangement joins TRBV6-5 to TRBJ2-3; no DNA is available, so the TRBD2 call from TCRdb remains unchecked. CDR1 and CDR2 from the germline V gene are MNHEY and SVGAGI. This CDR3 has 16 residues. The CDR3 protein is CASSLAGGVSTDTQYF.

The V gene is TRBV12-3 or TRBV12-4, the J gene TRBJ2-7; the D gene TCRdb calls, TRBD1, cannot be checked with no DNA. The CDR3 spans 14 residues. CDR3 loop: CASSLGRMSYEQYF.